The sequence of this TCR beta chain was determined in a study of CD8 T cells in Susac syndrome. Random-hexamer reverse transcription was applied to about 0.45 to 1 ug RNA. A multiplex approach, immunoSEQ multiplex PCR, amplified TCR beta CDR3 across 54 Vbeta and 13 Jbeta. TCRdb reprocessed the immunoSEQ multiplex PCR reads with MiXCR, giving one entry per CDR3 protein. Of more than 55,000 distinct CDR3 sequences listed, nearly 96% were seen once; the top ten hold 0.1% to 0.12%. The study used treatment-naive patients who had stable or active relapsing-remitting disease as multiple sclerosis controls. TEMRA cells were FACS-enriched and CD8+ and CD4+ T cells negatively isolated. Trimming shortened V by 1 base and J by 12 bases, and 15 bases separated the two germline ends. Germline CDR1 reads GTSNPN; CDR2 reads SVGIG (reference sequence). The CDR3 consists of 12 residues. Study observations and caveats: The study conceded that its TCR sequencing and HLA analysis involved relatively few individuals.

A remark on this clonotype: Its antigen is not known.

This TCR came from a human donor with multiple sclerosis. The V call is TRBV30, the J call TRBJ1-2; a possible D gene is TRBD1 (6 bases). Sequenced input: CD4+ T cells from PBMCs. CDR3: CAWSAQGQGNTF. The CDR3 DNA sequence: TGTGCCTGGAGTGCGCAGGGGCAGGGCAACACCTTC.